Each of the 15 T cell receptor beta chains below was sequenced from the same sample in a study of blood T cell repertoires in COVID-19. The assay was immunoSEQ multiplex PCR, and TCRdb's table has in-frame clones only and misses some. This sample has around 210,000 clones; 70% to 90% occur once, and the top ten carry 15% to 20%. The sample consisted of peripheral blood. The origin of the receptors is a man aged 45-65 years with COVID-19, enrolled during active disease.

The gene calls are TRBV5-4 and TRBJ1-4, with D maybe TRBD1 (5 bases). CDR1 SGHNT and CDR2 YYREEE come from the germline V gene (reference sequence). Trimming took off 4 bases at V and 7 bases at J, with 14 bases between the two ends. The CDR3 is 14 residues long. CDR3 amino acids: CASSPRGGGEKLFF. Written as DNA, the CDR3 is TGTGCCAGCAGCCCTAGGGGAGGTGGTGAAAAACTGTTTTTT.

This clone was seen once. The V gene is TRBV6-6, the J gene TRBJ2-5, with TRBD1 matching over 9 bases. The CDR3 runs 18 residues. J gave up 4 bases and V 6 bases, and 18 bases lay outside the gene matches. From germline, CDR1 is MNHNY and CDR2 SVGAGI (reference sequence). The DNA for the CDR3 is TGTGCCAGCAGACGAGAGACCTTAGCCGGGACAGGGACAGAGACCCAGTACTTC. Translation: CASRRETLAGTGTETQYF.

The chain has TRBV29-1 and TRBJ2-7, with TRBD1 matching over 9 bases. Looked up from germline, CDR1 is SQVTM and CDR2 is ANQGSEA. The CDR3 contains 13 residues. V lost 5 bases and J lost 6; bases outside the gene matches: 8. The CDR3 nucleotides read TGCAGCGTTACTACCGGGACAGGGTTCGAGCAGTACTTC. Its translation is CSVTTGTGFEQYF.

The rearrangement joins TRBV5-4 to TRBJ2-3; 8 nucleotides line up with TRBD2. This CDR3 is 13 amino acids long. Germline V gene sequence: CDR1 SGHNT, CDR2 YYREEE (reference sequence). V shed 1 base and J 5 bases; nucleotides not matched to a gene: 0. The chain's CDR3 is CASSLSGRDTQYF. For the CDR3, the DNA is TGTGCCAGCAGCTTGAGCGGGAGAGATACGCAGTATTTT.

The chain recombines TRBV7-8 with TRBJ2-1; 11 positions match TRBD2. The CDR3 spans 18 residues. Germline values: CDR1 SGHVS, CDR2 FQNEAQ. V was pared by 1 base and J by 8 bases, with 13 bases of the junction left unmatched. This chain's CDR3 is CASSLDLAGGPLWHEQFF. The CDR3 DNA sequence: TGTGCCAGCAGCTTAGATCTAGCGGGGGGACCCCTATGGCATGAGCAGTTCTTC. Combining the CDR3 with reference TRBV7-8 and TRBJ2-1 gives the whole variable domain GAGVSQSPRYKVAKRGQDVALRCDPISGHVSLFWYQQALGQGPEFLTYFQNEAQLDKSGLPSDRFFAERPEGSVSTLKIQRTQQEDSAVYLCASSLDLAGGPLWHEQFFGPGTRLTVL.

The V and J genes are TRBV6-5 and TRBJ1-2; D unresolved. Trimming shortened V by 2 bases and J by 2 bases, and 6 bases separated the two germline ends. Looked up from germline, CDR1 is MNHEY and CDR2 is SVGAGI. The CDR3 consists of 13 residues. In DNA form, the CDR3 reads TGTGCCAGCAGTTACGACACCAACTATGGCTACACCTTC. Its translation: CASSYDTNYGYTF.

The CDR3 nucleotides read TGTGCCAGCAGCAAAAAGGGGAGGGCCCCCTATGAGCAGTTCTTC. Translation: CASSKKGRAPYEQFF. The chain carries TRBV5-6 and TRBJ2-1; 7 bases agree with TRBD2. V gave up 4 bases and J gave up 8 bases; unmatched junction bases: 12. The CDR3 is 15 residues long. Germline V gene sequence: CDR1 SGHDT, CDR2 YYEEEE. The variable domain in full, completed from reference TRBV5-6 and TRBJ2-1, reads DAGVTQSPTHLIKTRGQQVTLRCSPKSGHDTVSWYQQALGQGPQFIFQYYEEEERQRGNFPDRFSGHQFPNYSSELNVNALLLGDSALYLCASSKKGRAPYEQFFGPGTRLTVL.

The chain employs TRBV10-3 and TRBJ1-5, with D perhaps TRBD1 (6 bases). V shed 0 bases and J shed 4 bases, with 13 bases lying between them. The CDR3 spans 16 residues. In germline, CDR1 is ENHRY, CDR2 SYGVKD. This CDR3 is CAISESGQRNNQPQHF. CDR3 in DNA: TGTGCCATCAGTGAGTCCGGACAGAGAAATAATCAGCCCCAGCATTTT.

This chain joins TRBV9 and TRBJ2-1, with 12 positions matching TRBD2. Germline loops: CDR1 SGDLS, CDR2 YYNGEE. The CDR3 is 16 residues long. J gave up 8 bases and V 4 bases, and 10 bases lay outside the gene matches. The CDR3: CASSFRTSGVWDEQFF. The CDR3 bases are TGTGCCAGCAGCTTTCGGACTAGCGGGGTATGGGATGAGCAGTTCTTC.

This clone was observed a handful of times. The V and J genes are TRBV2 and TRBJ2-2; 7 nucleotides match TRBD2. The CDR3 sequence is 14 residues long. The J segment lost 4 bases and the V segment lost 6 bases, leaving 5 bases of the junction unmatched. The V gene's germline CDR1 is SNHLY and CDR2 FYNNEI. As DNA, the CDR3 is TGTGCCAGCAGACCACTAGCGTCCACCGGGGAGCTGTTTTTT. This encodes CASRPLASTGELFF.

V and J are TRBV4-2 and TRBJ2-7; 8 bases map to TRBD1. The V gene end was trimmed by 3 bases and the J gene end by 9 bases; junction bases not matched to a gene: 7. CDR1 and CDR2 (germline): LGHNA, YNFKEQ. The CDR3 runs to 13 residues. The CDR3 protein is CASSQDPGTGQYF. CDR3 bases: TGTGCCAGCAGCCAGGACCCTGGGACAGGGCAGTACTTC.

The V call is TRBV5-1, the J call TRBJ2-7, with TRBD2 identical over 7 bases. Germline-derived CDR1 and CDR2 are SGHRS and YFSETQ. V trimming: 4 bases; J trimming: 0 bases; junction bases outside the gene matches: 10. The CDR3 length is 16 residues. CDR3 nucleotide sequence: TGCGCCAGCAGCCGGGGGGTGACGCGGAGCTCCTACGAGCAGTACTTC. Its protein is CASSRGVTRSSYEQYF.

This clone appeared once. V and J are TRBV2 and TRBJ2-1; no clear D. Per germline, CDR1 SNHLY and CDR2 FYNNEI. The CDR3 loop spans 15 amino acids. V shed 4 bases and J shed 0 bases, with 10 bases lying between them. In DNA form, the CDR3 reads TGTGCCAGCAGTGCCGAGCGTAGCTCCTACAATGAGCAGTTCTTC. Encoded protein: CASSAERSSYNEQFF.

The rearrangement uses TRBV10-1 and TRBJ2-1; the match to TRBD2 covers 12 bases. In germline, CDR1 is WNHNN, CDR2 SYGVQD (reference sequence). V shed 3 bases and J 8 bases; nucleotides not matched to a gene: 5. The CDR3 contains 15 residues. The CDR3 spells CASSDSSGRADEQFF. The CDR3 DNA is TGCGCCAGCAGTGATTCTAGCGGGAGGGCCGATGAGCAGTTCTTC.

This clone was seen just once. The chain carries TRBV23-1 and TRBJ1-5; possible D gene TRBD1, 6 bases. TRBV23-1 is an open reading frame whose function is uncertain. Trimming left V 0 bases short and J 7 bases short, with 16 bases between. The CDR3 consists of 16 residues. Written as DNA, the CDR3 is TGCGCCAGCAGTCAATCGACTCCAGGGGTCGACCAGCCCCAGCATTTT. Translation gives CASSQSTPGVDQPQHF.